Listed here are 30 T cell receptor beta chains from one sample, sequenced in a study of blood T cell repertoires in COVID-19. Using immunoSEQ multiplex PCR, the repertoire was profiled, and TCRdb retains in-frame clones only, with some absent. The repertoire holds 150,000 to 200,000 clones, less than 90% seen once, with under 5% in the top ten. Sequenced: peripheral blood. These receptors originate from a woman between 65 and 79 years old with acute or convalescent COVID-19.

CDR3 DNA sequence: TGTGCCAGCAGTCCCCAGGGACAAAGTGAGACCCAGTACTTC. It codes for CASSPQGQSETQYF. The chain links TRBV6-6 to TRBJ2-5; D may be TRBD1 (6 bases). CDR3 size: 14 residues. The germline V gene has CDR1 MNHNY and CDR2 SVGAGI (reference sequence). Trimming pared 5 bases from V and 5 bases from J, leaving 15 bases between.

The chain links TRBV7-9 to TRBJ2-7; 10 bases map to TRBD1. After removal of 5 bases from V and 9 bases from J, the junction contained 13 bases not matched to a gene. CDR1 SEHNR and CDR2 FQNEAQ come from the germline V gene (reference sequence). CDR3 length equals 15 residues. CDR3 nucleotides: TGTGCCAGCAGCGACCGGGACAGGGGAGGTCTCGGGCAGTACTTC. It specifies CASSDRDRGGLGQYF.

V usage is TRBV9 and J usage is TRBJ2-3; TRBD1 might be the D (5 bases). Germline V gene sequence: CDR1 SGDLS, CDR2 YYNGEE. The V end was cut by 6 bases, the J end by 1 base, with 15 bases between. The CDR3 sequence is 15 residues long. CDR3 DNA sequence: TGTGCCAGCACCACGTGGGGCCGTGGCACAGATACGCAGTATTTT. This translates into CASTTWGRGTDTQYF.

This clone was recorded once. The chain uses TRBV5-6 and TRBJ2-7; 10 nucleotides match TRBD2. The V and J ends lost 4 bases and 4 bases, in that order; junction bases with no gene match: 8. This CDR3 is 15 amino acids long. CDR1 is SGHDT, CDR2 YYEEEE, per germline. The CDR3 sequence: CASSGRLAGFYEQYF. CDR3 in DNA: TGTGCCAGCAGCGGAAGACTAGCGGGTTTTTACGAGCAGTACTTC.

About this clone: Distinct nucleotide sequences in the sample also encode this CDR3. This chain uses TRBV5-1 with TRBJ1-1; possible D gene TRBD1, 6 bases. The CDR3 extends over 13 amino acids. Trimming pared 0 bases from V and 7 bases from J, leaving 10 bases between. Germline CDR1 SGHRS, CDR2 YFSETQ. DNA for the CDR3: TGCGCCAGCAGCTTGGAGACAGGAATTGAAGCTTTCTTT. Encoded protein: CASSLETGIEAFF.

CDR3 nucleotide sequence: TGTGCCACCAGTGACGCCGGGACAGGGGGTTCTCAGCCCCAGCATTTT. Translated, it gives CATSDAGTGGSQPQHF. J is TRBJ1-5 and V is TRBV24-1; 11 bases match TRBD1. Germline V gene sequence: CDR1 KGHDR, CDR2 SFDVKD. CDR3 size: 16 residues. V dropped 4 bases and J dropped 6; count of bases not matched to a gene: 7.

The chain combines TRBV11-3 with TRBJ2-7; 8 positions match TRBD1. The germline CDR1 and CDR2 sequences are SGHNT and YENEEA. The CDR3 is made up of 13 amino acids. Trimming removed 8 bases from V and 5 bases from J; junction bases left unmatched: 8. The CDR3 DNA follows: TGTGCCAGCCAGACAGGGGACCCCGACGAGCAGTACTTC. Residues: CASQTGDPDEQYF.

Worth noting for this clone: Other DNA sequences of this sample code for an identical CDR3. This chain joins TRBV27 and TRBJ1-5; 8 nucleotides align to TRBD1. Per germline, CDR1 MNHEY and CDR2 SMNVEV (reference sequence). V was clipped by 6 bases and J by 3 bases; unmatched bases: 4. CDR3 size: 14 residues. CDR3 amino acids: CASSRDRFNQPQHF. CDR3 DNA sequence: TGTGCCAGCAGCCGGGACAGGTTCAATCAGCCCCAGCATTTT.

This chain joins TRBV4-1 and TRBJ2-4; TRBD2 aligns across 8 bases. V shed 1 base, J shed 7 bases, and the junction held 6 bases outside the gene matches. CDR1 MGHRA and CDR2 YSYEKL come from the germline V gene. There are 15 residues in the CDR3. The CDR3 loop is CASSQASGRGNIQYF. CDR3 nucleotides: TGCGCCAGCAGCCAAGCCAGCGGGAGAGGGAACATTCAGTACTTC.

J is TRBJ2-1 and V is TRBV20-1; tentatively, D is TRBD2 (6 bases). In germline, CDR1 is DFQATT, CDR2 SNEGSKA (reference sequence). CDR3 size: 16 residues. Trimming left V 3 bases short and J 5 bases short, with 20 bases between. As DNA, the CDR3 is TGCAGTGCTAGTGGAGGGCATCCCGGGCTCCACAATGAGCAGTTCTTC. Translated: CSASGGHPGLHNEQFF.

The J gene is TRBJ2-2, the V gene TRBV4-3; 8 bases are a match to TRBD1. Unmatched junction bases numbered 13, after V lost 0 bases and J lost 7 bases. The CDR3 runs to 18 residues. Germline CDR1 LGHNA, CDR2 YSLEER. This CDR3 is CASSQDSRTGNLGGELFF. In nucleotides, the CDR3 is TGCGCCAGCAGCCAAGATTCTAGGACAGGGAATTTGGGCGGGGAGCTGTTTTTT.

The CDR3 loop reads CASSLGSGGQETQYF. The CDR3 DNA reads as TGCGCCAGCAGCTTAGGGAGCGGGGGACAAGAGACCCAGTACTTC. The V call is TRBV5-1, the J call TRBJ2-5; TRBD2 agrees at 8 bases. Germline CDR1 and CDR2: SGHRS and YFSETQ. CDR3 length: 15 residues. With V trimmed by 2 bases and J by 2 bases, 5 bases remained unmatched.

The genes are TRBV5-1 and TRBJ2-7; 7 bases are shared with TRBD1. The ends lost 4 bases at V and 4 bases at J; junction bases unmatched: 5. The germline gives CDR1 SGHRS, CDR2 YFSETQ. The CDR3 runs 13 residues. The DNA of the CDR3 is TGCGCCAGCAGCCCAGACAGGGAATACGAGCAGTACTTC. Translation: CASSPDREYEQYF.

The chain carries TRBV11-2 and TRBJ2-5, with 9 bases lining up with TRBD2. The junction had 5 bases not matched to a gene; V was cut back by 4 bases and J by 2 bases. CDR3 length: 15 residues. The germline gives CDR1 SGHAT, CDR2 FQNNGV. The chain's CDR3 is CASSSLAGGQETQYF. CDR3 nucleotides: TGTGCCAGCAGCTCGCTGGCGGGGGGGCAAGAGACCCAGTACTTC.

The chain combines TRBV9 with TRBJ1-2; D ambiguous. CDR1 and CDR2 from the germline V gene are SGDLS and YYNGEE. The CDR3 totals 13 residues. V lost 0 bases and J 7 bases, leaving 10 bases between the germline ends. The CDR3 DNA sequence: TGTGCCAGCAGCGTAGGGTCAGGCCGTGGCTACACCTTC. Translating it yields CASSVGSGRGYTF.

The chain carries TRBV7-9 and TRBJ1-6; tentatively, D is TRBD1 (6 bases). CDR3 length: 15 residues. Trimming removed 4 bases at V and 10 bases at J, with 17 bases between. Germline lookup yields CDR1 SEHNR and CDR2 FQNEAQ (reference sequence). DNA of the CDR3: TGTGCCAGCAGCTCCCACAGGGCCGGCGGATCACCCCTCCACTTT. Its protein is CASSSHRAGGSPLHF.

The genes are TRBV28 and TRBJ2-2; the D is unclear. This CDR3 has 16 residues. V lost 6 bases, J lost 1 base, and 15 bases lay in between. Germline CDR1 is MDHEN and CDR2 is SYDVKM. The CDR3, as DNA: TGTGCCAGCAGGCAGTCTTTGATTGGGAACACCGGGGAGCTGTTTTTT. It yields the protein CASRQSLIGNTGELFF.

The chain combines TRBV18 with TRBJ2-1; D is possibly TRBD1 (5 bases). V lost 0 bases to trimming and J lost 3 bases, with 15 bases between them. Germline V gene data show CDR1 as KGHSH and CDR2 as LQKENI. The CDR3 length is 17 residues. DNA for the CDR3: TGTGCCAGCTCACCACCGATTGTGCAGGGTTACTACAATGAGCAGTTCTTC. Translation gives CASSPPIVQGYYNEQFF. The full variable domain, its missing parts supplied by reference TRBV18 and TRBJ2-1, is NAGVMQNPRHLVRRRGQEARLRCSPMKGHSHVYWYRQLPEEGLKFMVYLQKENIIDESGMPKERFSAEFPKEGPSILRIQQVVRGDSAAYFCASSPPIVQGYYNEQFFGPGTRLTVL.

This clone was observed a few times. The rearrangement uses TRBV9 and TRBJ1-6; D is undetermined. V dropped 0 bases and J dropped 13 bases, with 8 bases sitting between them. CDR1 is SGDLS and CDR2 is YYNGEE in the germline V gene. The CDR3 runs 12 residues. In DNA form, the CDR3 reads TGTGCCAGCAGCGTAGTTGGAGACCCCCTCCACTTT. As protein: CASSVVGDPLHF.

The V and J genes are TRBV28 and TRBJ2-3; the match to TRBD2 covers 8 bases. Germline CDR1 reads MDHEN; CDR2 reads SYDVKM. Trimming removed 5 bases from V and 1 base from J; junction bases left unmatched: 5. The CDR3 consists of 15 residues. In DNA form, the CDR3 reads TGTGCCAGCAGTATGACTAGCGCGGGCACAGATACGCAGTATTTT. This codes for CASSMTSAGTDTQYF.

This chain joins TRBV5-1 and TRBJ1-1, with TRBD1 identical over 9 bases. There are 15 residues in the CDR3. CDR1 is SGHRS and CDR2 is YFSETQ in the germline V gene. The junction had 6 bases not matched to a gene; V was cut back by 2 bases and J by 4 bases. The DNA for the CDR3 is TGCGCCAGCAGCTTCCCCGGGACAGGGCGCACTGAAGCTTTCTTT. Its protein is CASSFPGTGRTEAFF.

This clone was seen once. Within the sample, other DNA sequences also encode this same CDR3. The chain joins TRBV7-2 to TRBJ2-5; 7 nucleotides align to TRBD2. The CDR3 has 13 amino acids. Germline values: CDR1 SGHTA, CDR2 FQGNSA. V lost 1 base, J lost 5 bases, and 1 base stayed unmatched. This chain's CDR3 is CASSLVGGETQYF. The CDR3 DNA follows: TGTGCCAGCAGCTTAGTCGGGGGGGAGACCCAGTACTTC.

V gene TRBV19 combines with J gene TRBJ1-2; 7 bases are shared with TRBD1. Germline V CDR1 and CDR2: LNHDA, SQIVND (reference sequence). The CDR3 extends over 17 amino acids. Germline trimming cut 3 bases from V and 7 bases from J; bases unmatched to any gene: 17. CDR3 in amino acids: CASSMEAAAGGKSGYTF. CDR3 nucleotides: TGTGCCAGTAGTATGGAGGCAGCGGCAGGGGGGAAAAGTGGCTACACCTTC.

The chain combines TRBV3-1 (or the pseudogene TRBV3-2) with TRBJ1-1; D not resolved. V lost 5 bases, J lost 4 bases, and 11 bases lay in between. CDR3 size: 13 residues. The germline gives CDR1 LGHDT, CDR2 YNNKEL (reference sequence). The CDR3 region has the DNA TGTGCCAGCAGCGACGGGAGGACCACTGAAGCTTTCTTT. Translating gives CASSDGRTTEAFF.

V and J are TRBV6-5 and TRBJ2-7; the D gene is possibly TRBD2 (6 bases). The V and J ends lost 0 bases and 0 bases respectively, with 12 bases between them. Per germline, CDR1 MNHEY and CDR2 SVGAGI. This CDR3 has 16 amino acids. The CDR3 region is CASSYSYRGSSYEQYF. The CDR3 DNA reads TGTGCCAGCAGTTACTCATATCGGGGGAGCTCCTACGAGCAGTACTTC.

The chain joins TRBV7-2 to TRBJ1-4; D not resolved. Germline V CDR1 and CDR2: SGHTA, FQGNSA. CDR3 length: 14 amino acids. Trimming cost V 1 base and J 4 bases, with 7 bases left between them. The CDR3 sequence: CASSLDGNNEKLFF. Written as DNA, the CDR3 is TGTGCCAGCAGCTTAGACGGGAATAATGAAAAACTGTTTTTT.

The CDR3 spells CACGTTQETQYF. In nucleotides, the CDR3 is TGTGCCTGCGGGACAACACAAGAGACCCAGTACTTC. The V and J genes are TRBV30 and TRBJ2-5, with a possible D match to TRBD1 (6 bases). Germline-derived CDR1 and CDR2 are GTSNPN and SVGIG (reference sequence). This CDR3 contains 12 residues. Trimming removed 6 bases at V and 2 bases at J, with 10 bases between.

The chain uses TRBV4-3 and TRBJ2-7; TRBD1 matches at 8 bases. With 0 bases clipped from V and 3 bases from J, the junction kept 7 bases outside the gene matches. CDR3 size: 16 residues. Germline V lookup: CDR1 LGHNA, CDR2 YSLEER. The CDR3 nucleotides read TGCGCCAGCAGCCAAGATTGGGGTGGACAGGGCTACGAGCAGTACTTC. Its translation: CASSQDWGGQGYEQYF.

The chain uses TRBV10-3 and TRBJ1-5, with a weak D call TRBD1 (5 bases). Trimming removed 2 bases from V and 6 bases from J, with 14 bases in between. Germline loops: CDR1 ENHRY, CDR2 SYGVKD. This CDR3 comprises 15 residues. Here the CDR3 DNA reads TGTGCCATCAGTGAGGGTCAGGGTGGAAGTCAGCCCCAGCATTTT. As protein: CAISEGQGGSQPQHF.

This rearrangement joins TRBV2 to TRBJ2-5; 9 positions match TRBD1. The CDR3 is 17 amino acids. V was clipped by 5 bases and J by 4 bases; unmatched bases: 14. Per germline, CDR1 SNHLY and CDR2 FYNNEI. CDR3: CASSQTPPTGGVETQYF. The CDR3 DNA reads TGTGCCAGCAGTCAAACCCCGCCCACAGGGGGCGTAGAGACCCAGTACTTC.